The 5 T cell receptor beta chains below all came from one sample that was sequenced in a study of T-cell memory formation after mild COVID-19. TCRdb processed the 5' RACE reads anew with MiXCR; each CDR3 protein has one entry. The sample shows roughly 35,000 distinct CDR3 sequences, 20% to 25% of them seen only once. Sequences were obtained from PBMCs or a T cell subset sorted from them (not recorded which). The receptors were gathered from an adult who had mild COVID-19 (a few samples of this study predate the infection). Cell type and time point are not known.

The V and J genes are TRBV3-1 and TRBJ1-1; a weak D match, TRBD1 (6 bases). CDR1 LGHDT and CDR2 YNNKEL come from the germline V gene (reference sequence). The germline V and J ends were trimmed by 4 bases and 5 bases, with 17 bases remaining between them. The CDR3 extends over 15 amino acids. The chain's CDR3 is CASSPLRGARTEAFF. The CDR3 coding sequence is TGTGCCAGCAGCCCCCTTCGGGGGGCGCGTACTGAAGCTTTCTTT.

This clonotype was found many times. The chain recombines TRBV6-2 or TRBV6-3 with TRBJ2-7, with 7 bases that match TRBD2. The CDR3 covers 16 residues. The trim removed 2 bases at V and 7 bases at J, leaving 14 bases unmatched. CDR1 and CDR2 (germline): MNHEY, SVGEGT. CDR3 sequence reads: CASSYPRGGSSGEQYF. CDR3 coding DNA: TGTGCCAGCAGTTACCCGAGGGGCGGGAGCTCGGGGGAGCAGTACTTC.

In this sample, this clonotype turned up many times. The rearrangement links TRBV7-3 to TRBJ2-3, with TRBD2 identical over 14 bases. The CDR3 is 19 amino acids. With V trimmed by 3 bases and J by 7 bases, 15 bases remained unmatched. Germline V gives CDR1 SGHTA, CDR2 FQGTGA. The CDR3 sequence is CASSFRASTSGGAMNTQYF. The CDR3 DNA follows: TGTGCCAGCAGCTTTAGGGCATCGACTAGCGGGGGGGCCATGAATACGCAGTATTTT.

By share of the sample, this clonotype is medium-sized. The chain couples TRBV12-3 or TRBV12-4 to TRBJ2-5; 8 bases line up with TRBD2. V dropped 4 bases and J dropped 1; count of bases not matched to a gene: 5. The CDR3 extends over 15 amino acids. This CDR3 reads CASSSQAGGQETQYF. DNA for the CDR3: TGTGCCAGCAGTTCCCAGGCGGGGGGCCAAGAGACCCAGTACTTC.

The chain carries TRBV12-3 or TRBV12-4 and TRBJ2-3; tentatively, D is TRBD2 (6 bases). CDR3 size: 14 residues. Trimming shortened V by 6 bases and J by 4 bases, and 14 bases separated the two germline ends. CDR3 protein: CASSPHGGADTQYF. The DNA of the CDR3 is TGTGCCAGCAGCCCCCACGGGGGTGCAGATACGCAGTATTTT.